These T cell receptor beta chains were read from a single sample in a study of control samples from healthy donors and cancer patients. The data were produced by immunoSEQ multiplex PCR, yet TCRdb's version contains in-frame clones alone and is incomplete. Found here are some 87,000 clones, about 79% of them singletons; the top ten hold around a tenth. The source material was PBMCs. These receptors originate from a man aged 60 to 75 with head and neck cancer. Both conserved end residues are part of each CDR3. The D gene is left open where the match is weak. Size tells how often a clone was seen (once, few, many) or the class of an expanded clone, and some rows leave it out.

D | size | J | V | CDR3 | DNA
. | . | TRBJ1-1 | TRBV10-3 | CAVWTHGVGTEAFF | TGTGCCGTCTGGACCCACGGGGTTGGAACTGAAGCTTTCTTT
TRBD2 | once | TRBJ2-1 | TRBV5-8 | CASSLPGTSANEQFF | TGTGCCAGCAGCTTACCCGGGACTAGTGCCAATGAGCAGTTCTTC
TRBD1 | . | TRBJ2-7 | TRBV19 | CASSTRTGNEQYF | TGTGCCAGTAGTACTCGGACAGGGAACGAGCAGTACTTC
TRBD1 | . | TRBJ2-5 | TRBV15 | CATSRGQGVGETQYF | TGTGCCACCAGCAGAGGACAGGGGGTGGGAGAGACCCAGTACTTC
. | . | TRBJ1-5 | TRBV29-1 | CSVGRGLNQPQHF | TGCAGCGTTGGGAGGGGATTGAATCAGCCCCAGCATTTT
. | few | TRBJ2-3 | TRBV4-2 | CASSQDRSGSLPTDTQYF | TGTGCCAGCAGCCAAGATAGGTCCGGCAGCCTTCCCACAGATACGCAGTATTTT
. | . | TRBJ1-1 | TRBV18 | CATTISRDTEAFF | TGTGCCACCACAATAAGTAGGGACACTGAAGCTTTCTTT
. | once | TRBJ1-1 | TRBV7-9 | CASSLEGEVGTEAFF | TGTGCCAGCAGCTTAGAAGGTGAGGTCGGCACTGAAGCTTTCTTT
. | . | TRBJ1-6 | TRBV30 | CAWSRDKSNSPLHF | TGTGCCTGGTCAAGGGACAAGTCGAATTCACCCCTCCACTTT
. | . | TRBJ2-3 | TRBV5-4 | CASSLWENTQYF | TGTGCCAGCAGCTTGTGGGAGAATACGCAGTATTTT
. | few | TRBJ1-2 | TRBV9 | CASSAEIGRVNYGYTF | TGTGCCAGCAGCGCCGAAATCGGCAGGGTCAACTATGGCTACACCTTC
TRBD1 | once | TRBJ1-3 | TRBV7-2 | CASSPWTGARDTIYF | TGTGCCAGCAGCCCCTGGACAGGGGCGCGGGACACCATATATTTT
. | . | TRBJ1-5 | TRBV10-2 | CASSESTRGNQPQHF | TGCGCCAGCAGTGAGTCGACCAGGGGCAATCAGCCCCAGCATTTT
. | . | TRBJ2-1 | TRBV19 | CASSGAAEQFF | TGTGCCAGTAGTGGGGCCGCCGAGCAGTTCTTC
. | few | TRBJ1-2 | TRBV6-5 | CASSLDSDRYGYTF | TGTGCCAGCAGTCTGGACAGCGATAGGTATGGCTACACCTTC
. | . | TRBJ1-1 | TRBV7-2 | CASSPGAQEREAFF | TGTGCCAGCAGCCCGGGGGCCCAGGAACGTGAAGCTTTCTTT
TRBD1 | . | TRBJ1-2 | TRBV25-1 | CASRLGQGYGYTF | TGTGCCAGCAGGCTCGGACAGGGCTATGGCTACACCTTC
TRBD1 | few | TRBJ2-5 | TRBV7-9 | CASSSTGEETQYF | TGTGCCAGCAGCTCCACAGGGGAAGAGACCCAGTACTTC
TRBD2 | . | TRBJ2-7 | TRBV2 | CASVSGRAPYEQYF | TGTGCCAGCGTCAGCGGGAGGGCCCCCTACGAGCAGTACTTC
TRBD2 | . | TRBJ2-2 | TRBV29-1 | CSVIQAGEGTGELFF | TGCAGCGTCATTCAAGCGGGAGAGGGGACCGGGGAGCTGTTTTTT
. | . | TRBJ1-2 | TRBV11-2 | CASSLDVSVLRGYTF | TGTGCCAGCAGCTTAGATGTTAGTGTCTTACGTGGCTACACCTTC
. | . | TRBJ2-1 | TRBV12-5 | CASGSRAVNEQFF | TGTGCTAGTGGTTCACGGGCTGTCAATGAGCAGTTCTTC
. | . | TRBJ1-2 | TRBV7-9 | CASSSLTGGAEGYTF | TGTGCCAGCAGCTCCCTTACGGGGGGCGCAGAAGGCTACACCTTC
. | . | TRBJ2-5 | TRBV6-6 | CASSRLPQSLPSQETQYF | TGTGCCAGCAGTCGACTCCCCCAGTCCCTTCCCAGCCAAGAGACCCAGTACTTC
. | . | TRBJ2-3 | TRBV27 | CASRMGGTQYF | TGTGCCAGCAGGATGGGCGGAACGCAGTATTTT
. | . | TRBJ2-3 | TRBV18 | CASSPRGGPTDTQYF | TGTGCCAGCTCTCCCAGGGGAGGGCCTACAGATACGCAGTATTTT
. | . | TRBJ1-5 | TRBV30 | CAWSVPRAHQPQHF | TGTGCCTGGAGTGTACCCAGGGCCCATCAGCCCCAGCATTTT
. | few | TRBJ2-3 | TRBV10-1 | CASGDDGTDTQYF | TGCGCCAGCGGAGACGATGGCACAGATACGCAGTATTTT
. | . | TRBJ2-3 | TRBV7-2 | CASSLNPTDTQYF | TGTGCCAGCAGCTTAAACCCCACAGATACGCAGTATTTT
. | once | TRBJ1-2 | TRBV19 | CASSIHRAFEGYTF | TGTGCCAGTAGTATCCACAGGGCTTTTGAGGGCTACACCTTC
TRBD2 | . | TRBJ2-7 | TRBV14 | CASSQLGGRGAYEQYF | TGTGCCAGCAGCCAACTAGGCGGGAGAGGGGCCTACGAGCAGTACTTC
. | . | TRBJ1-2 | TRBV28 | CASSSHTGYTF | TGTGCCAGCAGTTCCCACACTGGCTACACCTTC
TRBD1 | . | TRBJ1-2 | TRBV25-1 | CASSEYSRDRGENGYTF | TGTGCCAGCAGTGAATATAGCCGGGACAGGGGGGAGAATGGCTACACCTTC
. | . | TRBJ2-7 | TRBV11-2 | CASSLGFYEQYF | TGTGCCAGCAGCTTAGGTTTCTACGAGCAGTACTTC
. | . | TRBJ2-4 | TRBV11-2 | CASSSTRGRNIQYF | TGTGCCAGCAGCTCTACACGGGGTAGGAACATTCAGTACTTC
TRBD2 | . | TRBJ2-5 | TRBV2 | CASSEALGLAGLQETQYF | TGTGCCAGCAGTGAAGCCCTGGGACTAGCGGGCCTTCAAGAGACCCAGTACTTC
TRBD2 | . | TRBJ2-3 | TRBV7-8 | CASSALGGIGTDTQYF | TGTGCCAGCAGCGCCTTGGGGGGGATCGGCACAGATACGCAGTATTTT
. | . | TRBJ1-4 | TRBV14 | CASSQDSSVGEKLFF | TGTGCCAGCAGCCAAGATTCCAGTGTCGGTGAAAAACTGTTTTTT
TRBD2 | . | TRBJ2-3 | TRBV6-6 | CASRPPERDRDTQYF | TGTGCCAGCAGACCCCCGGAGCGGGACCGAGATACGCAGTATTTT
. | . | TRBJ2-2 | TRBV28 | CASRPSGENTGELFF | TGTGCCTCCAGGCCGAGCGGAGAAAACACCGGGGAGCTGTTTTTT
TRBD1 | . | TRBJ2-1 | TRBV28 | CASSIGTGYNEQFF | TGTGCCAGCAGTATCGGGACAGGGTACAATGAGCAGTTCTTC
. | . | TRBJ1-3 | TRBV4-1 | CASSQDRASGNTIYF | TGCGCCAGCAGCCAAGATAGGGCTTCTGGAAACACCATATATTTT
TRBD1 | . | TRBJ1-3 | TRBV5-1 | CASSPRQGGSGNTIYF | TGCGCCAGCAGCCCAAGACAGGGTGGGTCTGGAAACACCATATATTTT
. | . | TRBJ2-7 | TRBV10-1 | CASSESGNEQYF | TGCGCCAGCAGTGAGTCGGGGAATGAGCAGTACTTC
. | . | TRBJ2-5 | TRBV7-2 | CASSLVISETQYF | TGTGCCAGCAGCTTAGTAATAAGCGAGACCCAGTACTTC
TRBD2 | . | TRBJ2-3 | TRBV25-1 | CASSDSGTSDTDTQYF | TGTGCCAGCAGTGATTCCGGGACTAGCGACACAGATACGCAGTATTTT
. | . | TRBJ2-2 | TRBV2 | CASRGPYLGELFF | TGTGCCAGCAGGGGACCTTATCTCGGGGAGCTGTTTTTT
. | . | TRBJ2-7 | TRBV7-9 | CASSLGPEQYF | TGTGCCAGCAGCTTAGGTCCCGAGCAGTACTTC
TRBD1 | . | TRBJ2-7 | TRBV15 | CATSRGTGGTYEQYF | TGTGCCACCAGCAGAGGGACAGGGGGAACCTACGAGCAGTACTTC
. | . | TRBJ1-4 | TRBV25-1 | CASSELSNVGGREKLFF | TGTGCCAGCAGTGAATTATCAAACGTAGGAGGCAGGGAAAAACTGTTTTTT
TRBD1 | . | TRBJ1-2 | TRBV12-3/TRBV12-4 | CASSSGQGEGYTF | TGTGCCAGCAGTTCCGGACAGGGCGAAGGCTACACCTTC
TRBD1 | . | TRBJ1-2 | TRBV18 | CASSLNRGDGYTF | TGTGCCAGCTCCCTCAACAGGGGTGACGGCTACACCTTC
TRBD2 | . | TRBJ2-1 | TRBV5-4 | CASRSGLAGYNEQFF | TGTGCCAGCAGGTCCGGACTAGCGGGATACAATGAGCAGTTCTTC
. | . | TRBJ1-5 | TRBV6-1 | CASSEGTGPRDHSNQPQHF | TGTGCCAGCAGTGAAGGCACAGGCCCGAGAGATCATAGCAATCAGCCCCAGCATTTT